This TCR beta chain originates from a study of control samples from healthy donors and cancer patients. The CDR3 contains 14 residues. Germline trimming cut 7 bases from V and 4 bases from J; bases unmatched to any gene: 5. Germline CDR1 and CDR2: SEHNR and FQNEAQ (reference sequence). The protocol was immunoSEQ multiplex PCR, while the TCRdb copy is restricted to in-frame clones and leaves out a portion. The sample consists of roughly 130,000 clones, approximately 90% of them appearing once. This rearrangement joins TRBV7-9 to TRBJ1-1, with 11 nucleotides matching TRBD1. This TCR was recovered from a man aged 18 to 35 in good health. Source material: blood. CDR3 amino acids: CASMRTGGTTEAFF. The CDR3 DNA sequence: TGTGCCAGCATGCGGACAGGGGGCACCACTGAAGCTTTCTTT.